A selection of T cell receptor beta chains follows, all from one sample in a study of cytomegalovirus exposure and HLA in healthy donors. The method was immunoSEQ multiplex PCR; TCRdb's version includes in-frame clones alone and lacks a portion of them. The table lists about 120,000 clones, approximately 87% of them singletons. The sequenced sample was PBMCs. The receptor set was obtained from a young woman in good health and CMV-seropositive. Each CDR3 is given with its conserved first and last residue. Each record gives: J gene, D gene, V gene, clone size, CDR3 protein, CDR3 DNA. A D gene is named only where the DNA matches it firmly. Some rows have no size entry. The others give once, few or many, or a class for an expanded clone.

>TRBJ1-2|TRBD1|TRBV13|-
CASSSGQGYGYTF
TGTGCCAGCAGTTCAGGACAGGGCTATGGCTACACCTTC
>TRBJ2-2|TRBD1|TRBV5-6|-
CASIRGLGTGELFF
TGTGCCAGCATCAGGGGGTTAGGCACCGGGGAGCTGTTTTTT
>TRBJ1-2|-|TRBV5-1|-
CASSFLTGYGYTF
TGCGCCAGCAGCTTTCTGACAGGCTATGGCTACACCTTC
>TRBJ2-5|TRBD1|TRBV5-1|-
CASSSGWTGQETQYF
TGCGCCAGCAGCTCCGGGTGGACAGGTCAAGAGACCCAGTACTTC
>TRBJ2-2|TRBD1|TRBV6-1|-
CASSASGTVDTGELFF
TGTGCCAGCAGTGCCTCCGGGACAGTTGATACCGGGGAGCTGTTTTTT
>TRBJ1-1|-|TRBV2|-
CASSEAFLAEAFF
TGTGCCAGCAGTGAAGCGTTTCTCGCGGAAGCTTTCTTT
>TRBJ2-1|TRBD2|TRBV5-1|-
CASSLISGENEQFF
TGCGCCAGCAGCTTGATTAGCGGGGAAAATGAGCAGTTCTTC
>TRBJ1-2|TRBD1|TRBV10-3|-
CAIRIAGTGNYGYTF
TGTGCCATCAGGATCGCCGGGACAGGAAACTATGGCTACACCTTC
>TRBJ1-3|-|TRBV9|-
CASSVARGKSGNTIYF
TGTGCCAGCAGCGTAGCCAGGGGCAAGTCTGGAAACACCATATATTTT
>TRBJ2-2|-|TRBV2|-
CASGADGELFF
TGTGCCAGTGGGGCAGACGGGGAGCTGTTTTTT
>TRBJ2-1|-|TRBV7-9|-
CASSLDQGGFEQFF
TGTGCCAGCAGCTTAGACCAGGGGGGATTTGAGCAGTTCTTC
>TRBJ1-1|-|TRBV7-9|-
CASSQQTEAFF
TGTGCCAGCAGCCAACAGACAGAGGCTTTCTTT
>TRBJ1-6|TRBD1|TRBV2|-
CASSSGTGWSPLHF
TGTGCCAGCAGTTCCGGGACAGGGTGGTCACCCCTCCACTTT
>TRBJ2-7|TRBD2|TRBV2|-
CASRRTSGRIYEQYF
TGTGCCAGCAGACGGACTAGCGGGAGGATCTACGAGCAGTACTTC
>TRBJ1-2|TRBD1|TRBV5-4|-
CASSQTGNIYYGYTF
TGTGCCAGCAGCCAGACAGGGAACATATACTATGGCTACACCTTC
>TRBJ1-1|TRBD1|TRBV9|-
CASSAPGTVDTEAFF
TGTGCCAGCAGCGCCCCCGGGACAGTCGACACTGAAGCTTTCTTT
>TRBJ2-3|-|TRBV19|-
CAIADSTDTQYF
TGTGCCATAGCCGATAGCACAGATACGCAGTATTTT
>TRBJ1-2|TRBD1|TRBV11-1|-
CASETGGKRGGYTF
TGTGCCAGCGAAACAGGGGGCAAGAGAGGAGGCTACACCTTC
>TRBJ1-1|-|TRBV10-3|-
CAIRQDLMNTEAFF
TGTGCCATCAGACAGGACCTCATGAACACTGAAGCTTTCTTT
>TRBJ1-2|-|TRBV6-1|-
CASSASLGVNYGYTF
TGTGCCAGCAGTGCAAGCCTAGGGGTTAACTATGGCTACACCTTC
>TRBJ1-6|-|TRBV10-3|-
CAISGGGSSYNSPLHF
TGTGCCATCAGTGGTGGCGGCAGCTCCTATAATTCACCCCTCCACTTT
>TRBJ1-2|-|TRBV5-4|-
CASRPQGNYGYTF
TGTGCCAGCAGACCACAGGGCAACTATGGCTACACCTTC
>TRBJ1-1|-|TRBV19|-
CASSHRVTEAFF
TGTGCCAGTAGTCACAGGGTCACTGAAGCTTTCTTT
>TRBJ2-7|-|TRBV2|-
CASSEEGEQYF
TGTGCCAGCAGTGAAGAGGGGGAGCAGTACTTC
>TRBJ2-7|TRBD1|TRBV2|few
CASSTIFPDRGDNF
TGTGCCAGCAGTACGATATTCCCGGACAGGGGGGACAACTTC
>TRBJ2-3|TRBD1|TRBV6-1|-
CASSDRGWIDTQYF
TGTGCCAGCAGTGACAGGGGGTGGATAGATACGCAGTATTTT
>TRBJ1-1|-|TRBV9|-
CASSVGQVMRNTEAFF
TGTGCCAGCAGCGTAGGACAGGTAATGAGGAACACTGAAGCTTTCTTT
>TRBJ2-1|TRBD1|TRBV11-2|-
CATSLGTGFDEQFF
TGTGCGACCTCTCTTGGGACAGGGTTCGATGAGCAGTTCTTC
>TRBJ2-3|TRBD2|TRBV6-5|-
CASSSASGGFTDTQYF
TGTGCCAGCAGTTCCGCTAGCGGGGGCTTCACAGATACGCAGTATTTT
>TRBJ2-5|-|TRBV5-1|-
CASSLVTGPQETQYF
TGCGCCAGCAGCTTGGTGACAGGTCCACAAGAGACCCAGTACTTC
>TRBJ2-1|-|TRBV30|-
CAWSVSKAFSYNEQFF
TGTGCCTGGAGTGTAAGCAAAGCCTTCTCCTACAATGAGCAGTTCTTC
>TRBJ2-5|-|TRBV18|once
CASSLDSGGETQYF
TGTGCCAGCTCACTGGACAGCGGTGGGGAGACCCAGTACTTC
>TRBJ2-7|-|TRBV9|once
CASSVVSGAGEQYF
TGTGCCAGCAGCGTAGTATCAGGGGCTGGGGAGCAGTACTTC
>TRBJ1-1|-|TRBV7-2|-
CASSFQMGLKTEAFF
TGTGCCAGCAGCTTTCAAATGGGGCTTAAGACTGAAGCTTTCTTT
>TRBJ2-7|TRBD1|TRBV4-1|-
CASSREKDRTYEQYF
TGCGCCAGCAGCCGTGAAAAGGACAGGACTTACGAGCAGTACTTC
>TRBJ2-1|TRBD2|TRBV7-2|-
CASSQLAGGVNEQFF
TGTGCCAGCTCTCAATTAGCGGGAGGTGTCAATGAGCAGTTCTTC
>TRBJ2-2|-|TRBV27|-
CASSPQGWTGELFF
TGTGCCAGCAGCCCACAGGGATGGACCGGGGAGCTGTTTTTT
>TRBJ1-4|-|TRBV18|-
CASSPGLNEKLFF
TGTGCCAGCTCACCAGGGCTAAATGAAAAACTGTTTTTT
>TRBJ2-2|-|TRBV18|-
CASSPETGIGELFF
TGTGCCAGCTCCCCCGAAACGGGAATCGGGGAGCTGTTTTTT
>TRBJ2-3|TRBD2|TRBV19|-
CASSPTSGGEGTDTQYF
TGTGCCAGTAGTCCTACTTCCGGTGGGGAGGGGACAGATACGCAGTATTTT
>TRBJ2-7|-|TRBV7-9|-
CASSLGLGRTYEQYF
TGTGCCAGCAGCTTAGGGCTCGGCAGGACCTACGAGCAGTACTTC
>TRBJ2-1|TRBD2|TRBV27|-
CASSFRASGYNEQFF
TGTGCCAGCAGTTTTAGGGCTAGCGGGTACAATGAGCAGTTCTTC
>TRBJ2-2|-|TRBV7-6|-
CASSFNPPGQSFGGELFF
TGTGCCAGCAGCTTCAATCCGCCCGGACAGTCCTTTGGCGGGGAGCTGTTTTTT
>TRBJ2-7|TRBD2|TRBV5-4|-
CASSLSGGASGGQEQYF
TGTGCCAGCAGCTTGTCGGGGGGAGCTAGCGGGGGTCAGGAGCAGTACTTC
>TRBJ1-2|-|TRBV12-2|-
CASRLTHLTGQNHNNYGYTF
TGTGCAAGTCGCTTAACCCACCTCACGGGACAAAATCACAATAACTATGGCTACACCTTC
>TRBJ2-2|TRBD1|TRBV4-2|-
CASSQERGRAGELFF
TGTGCCAGCAGCCAAGAGAGGGGGCGGGCCGGGGAGCTGTTTTTT
>TRBJ1-1|TRBD1|TRBV6-5|-
CASSPTGGPSTEAFF
TGTGCCAGCAGTCCGACAGGGGGCCCGTCCACTGAAGCTTTCTTT
>TRBJ1-1|-|TRBV6-6|-
CASSVPSTGKAFF
TGTGCCAGCAGTGTTCCCTCGACAGGAAAAGCTTTCTTT
>TRBJ2-3|-|TRBV9|-
CASSVGPSTDTQYF
TGTGCCAGCAGCGTAGGGCCTAGCACAGATACGCAGTATTTT
>TRBJ1-2|-|TRBV19|-
CASSQRGTAVNYGYTF
TGTGCCAGTAGTCAGCGCGGGACGGCAGTTAACTATGGCTACACCTTC
>TRBJ2-7|TRBD2|TRBV5-4|-
CASSLKDGGSYEQYF
TGTGCCAGCAGCTTGAAGGACGGGGGGTCCTACGAGCAGTACTTC
>TRBJ1-2|-|TRBV7-9|-
CASSFGTLYGYTF
TGTGCCAGCAGCTTTGGGACTCTCTATGGCTACACCTTC